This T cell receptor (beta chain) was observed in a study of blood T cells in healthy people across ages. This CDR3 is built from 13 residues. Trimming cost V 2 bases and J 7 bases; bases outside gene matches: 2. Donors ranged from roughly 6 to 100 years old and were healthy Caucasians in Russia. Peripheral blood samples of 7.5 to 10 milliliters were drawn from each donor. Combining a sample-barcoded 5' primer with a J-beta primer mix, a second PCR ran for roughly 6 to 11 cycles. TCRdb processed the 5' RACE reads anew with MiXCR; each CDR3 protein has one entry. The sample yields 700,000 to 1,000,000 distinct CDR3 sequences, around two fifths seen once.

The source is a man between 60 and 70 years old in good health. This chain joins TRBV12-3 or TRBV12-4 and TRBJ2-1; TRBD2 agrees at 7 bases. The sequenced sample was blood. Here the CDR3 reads CASSLWGGNEQFF. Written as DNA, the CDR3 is TGTGCCAGCAGTTTATGGGGGGGAAATGAGCAGTTCTTC.